Sequencing of this T cell receptor (beta chain) was carried out in a study of neoadjuvant anti-PD-1 for oral cavity cancer. CDR1 and CDR2 from the germline V gene are SGHTA and FQGNSA. V was cut by 5 bases and J by 0 bases, with 12 bases left in between. This CDR3 region has 15 residues. Some clones are missing from TCRdb's copy, which holds only in-frame ones; the method was immunoSEQ multiplex PCR. Among about 15,000 clones, roughly 40% were seen once, and the ten largest hold less than 45%. Notes on the study in general: TCR analyses covered only a few patients per response group.

Time point defined: after neoadjuvant nivolumab, at surgical resection. This clone has a handful of counts. What it binds is not known. This chain uses TRBV7-2 with TRBJ2-3; D might be TRBD2 (6 bases). This sequence originates from a person aged 35-79 years with oral cavity squamous cell carcinoma. Material: tumor tissue, obtained after nivolumab (anti-PD-1) treatment. CDR3 region: CASSPLSGSTDTQYF. CDR3 in DNA: TGTGCCAGCAGCCCATTGAGCGGGAGCACAGATACGCAGTATTTT.